This T cell receptor (beta chain) was recovered during a study of STAT3 mutations in large granular lymphocyte leukemia. About the study: Over half of T-LGLL patients had one or more immunosuppressive regimens. Study results and limitations: Clonal expansion was inferred from samples taken at other timepoints. Every T-LGLL patient had at least one immunodominant TCRbeta clonotype.

The germline gives CDR1 SEHNR, CDR2 FQNEAQ (reference sequence). This CDR3 is built from 17 residues. Trimming removed 5 bases from V and 0 bases from J, with 19 bases in between. Profiling relied on immunoSEQ multiplex PCR, and the TCRdb table lists in-frame clones only, not all of them. Of thousands of clones listed, roughly two thirds are singletons. This clone was picked up a small number of times. Its antigen is not known. The rearrangement joins TRBV7-9 to TRBJ1-1; maybe TRBD1 (6 bases). This clonotype originated in a man in his fifties or sixties with T-cell large granular lymphocyte leukemia. Some clones in this sample may be carry-over from other donors' samples. The sequenced sample consisted of peripheral blood mononuclear cells. CDR3 protein: CASSLRLGANMNTEAFF. CDR3 nucleotide sequence: TGTGCCAGCAGCCTACGATTGGGGGCCAATATGAACACTGAAGCTTTCTTT.